Listed below are T cell receptor beta chains from one sample, sequenced in a study of blood T cell repertoires in COVID-19. The table came from immunoSEQ multiplex PCR; TCRdb's copy has only in-frame clones and leaves some out. The data show approximately 110,000 clones, with roughly 84% seen just once and more than 2% held by the top ten. Specimen: peripheral blood. The origin of the receptors is a human donor in a cohort sampled during active COVID-19. Both conserved end residues are part of each CDR3. The order of the fields is J gene, V gene, clone size, D gene, CDR3 DNA, CDR3 protein. The D gene is left open where the match is weak. Clone size is not always given. Where it is, it says once, few, many or a class for expanded clones.

j_call: TRBJ2-2
v_call: TRBV5-6
clone_size: few
d_call: TRBD2
cdr3_nt: TGTGCCAGCAGCAAAATAGCGACTAGCGGGAGTCCCGGGGAGCTGTTTTTT
cdr3_aa: CASSKIATSGSPGELFF

j_call: TRBJ1-5
v_call: TRBV28
clone_size: NA
d_call: NA
cdr3_nt: TGTGCCAGCAGTTTTTTAGCGGTCTCCCAGATACCTCACACGTCAAATCAGCCCCAGCATTTT
cdr3_aa: CASSFLAVSQIPHTSNQPQHF

j_call: TRBJ1-1
v_call: TRBV7-9
clone_size: few
d_call: NA
cdr3_nt: TGTGCCAGCTGGCGGGGGAACACTGAAGCTTTCTTT
cdr3_aa: CASWRGNTEAFF

j_call: TRBJ2-7
v_call: TRBV28
clone_size: few
d_call: NA
cdr3_nt: TGTGCCAGCAGTTTATCGAGCGGGCCCTACGAGCAGTACTTC
cdr3_aa: CASSLSSGPYEQYF

j_call: TRBJ2-7
v_call: TRBV4-1
clone_size: NA
d_call: TRBD2
cdr3_nt: TGCGCCAGCAGCCAAGACGGGGGGGGTTCCTACGAGCAGTACTTC
cdr3_aa: CASSQDGGGSYEQYF

j_call: TRBJ2-3
v_call: TRBV19
clone_size: NA
d_call: TRBD2
cdr3_nt: TGTGCCAGTAGTACGGGGGAGCGGGGTACGCAGTATTTT
cdr3_aa: CASSTGERGTQYF

j_call: TRBJ2-3
v_call: TRBV18
clone_size: NA
d_call: NA
cdr3_nt: TGTGCCAGCTCACCATTAACGGGGGGCTACACAGATACGCAGTATTTT
cdr3_aa: CASSPLTGGYTDTQYF

j_call: TRBJ2-5
v_call: TRBV9
clone_size: NA
d_call: TRBD2
cdr3_nt: TGTGCCAGCAGCGTAGGTGGGGGGGACCAAGAGACCCAGTACTTC
cdr3_aa: CASSVGGGDQETQYF

j_call: TRBJ2-7
v_call: TRBV18
clone_size: NA
d_call: TRBD1
cdr3_nt: TGTGCCAGCTCACCAGACAGGGGTGGCTACGAGCAGTACTTC
cdr3_aa: CASSPDRGGYEQYF

j_call: TRBJ1-1
v_call: TRBV4-1
clone_size: NA
d_call: TRBD1
cdr3_nt: TGCGCCAGCAGCCAAGATCGGGACAGGAACACTGAAGCTTTCTTT
cdr3_aa: CASSQDRDRNTEAFF

j_call: TRBJ2-7
v_call: TRBV19
clone_size: NA
d_call: TRBD1
cdr3_nt: TGTGCCAGTAGTGCGGACAGGGGGCCCGACGAGCAGTACTTC
cdr3_aa: CASSADRGPDEQYF

j_call: TRBJ1-3
v_call: TRBV18
clone_size: NA
d_call: NA
cdr3_nt: TGTGCCAGCTCACCACCTGGACAGTACTCTGGAAACACCATATATTTT
cdr3_aa: CASSPPGQYSGNTIYF

j_call: TRBJ2-4
v_call: TRBV27
clone_size: NA
d_call: NA
cdr3_nt: TGTGCCAGCAGCGCTGCTAGCGTGGCCAAAAACATTCAGTACTTC
cdr3_aa: CASSAASVAKNIQYF

j_call: TRBJ2-2
v_call: TRBV3-1/TRBV3-2
clone_size: NA
d_call: NA
cdr3_nt: TGTGCCAGCAACCATGGGGGGTTGGAGCTGTTTTTT
cdr3_aa: CASNHGGLELFF

j_call: TRBJ1-5
v_call: TRBV19
clone_size: NA
d_call: NA
cdr3_nt: TGTGCCAGCGCAGGAAACGGCAATCAGCCCCAGCATTTT
cdr3_aa: CASAGNGNQPQHF

j_call: TRBJ2-1
v_call: TRBV10-3
clone_size: NA
d_call: TRBD2
cdr3_nt: TGTGCCATCAGTGCTAGCGGGAGTGTCAAAGGAGATGAGCAGTTCTTC
cdr3_aa: CAISASGSVKGDEQFF

j_call: TRBJ1-1
v_call: TRBV25-1
clone_size: few
d_call: NA
cdr3_nt: TGTGCCAGCAGTGAATCGGGGGTGTTGGGATCGGACACTGAAGCTTTCTTT
cdr3_aa: CASSESGVLGSDTEAFF

j_call: TRBJ2-1
v_call: TRBV5-1
clone_size: NA
d_call: TRBD2
cdr3_nt: TGCGCCAGCAGCGACCCCAGCGGGAGCTCCTACAATGAGCAGTTCTTC
cdr3_aa: CASSDPSGSSYNEQFF

j_call: TRBJ2-7
v_call: TRBV19
clone_size: NA
d_call: NA
cdr3_nt: TGTGCCAGTAGCAGGCAGAGGACACCTTCCTACGAGCAGTACTTC
cdr3_aa: CASSRQRTPSYEQYF

j_call: TRBJ2-3
v_call: TRBV7-8
clone_size: NA
d_call: TRBD2
cdr3_nt: TGTGCCAGCAGCTCTAAGAGCGGGGGGGCGGCAGATACGCAGTATTTT
cdr3_aa: CASSSKSGGAADTQYF

j_call: TRBJ2-3
v_call: TRBV5-1
clone_size: NA
d_call: TRBD2
cdr3_nt: TGCGCCAGCAGCTTGGTGGGACTAGCGGGGGGGCAGAGAGATACGCAGTATTTT
cdr3_aa: CASSLVGLAGGQRDTQYF

j_call: TRBJ2-3
v_call: TRBV4-1
clone_size: NA
d_call: TRBD1
cdr3_nt: TGCGCCAGCAGCCAAGGGGACAGCCCGGTGGGAGATACGCAGTATTTT
cdr3_aa: CASSQGDSPVGDTQYF

j_call: TRBJ1-6
v_call: TRBV4-3
clone_size: NA
d_call: TRBD1
cdr3_nt: TGCGCCAGCAGCCAAGACCGCGGACAGGGGGCTTCACCCCTCCACTTT
cdr3_aa: CASSQDRGQGASPLHF

j_call: TRBJ2-3
v_call: TRBV7-8
clone_size: NA
d_call: TRBD2
cdr3_nt: TGTGCCAGCAGCCCCGGGAGGGGTTGGCCCACAGATACGCAGTATTTT
cdr3_aa: CASSPGRGWPTDTQYF

j_call: TRBJ1-6
v_call: TRBV3-1/TRBV3-2
clone_size: NA
d_call: NA
cdr3_nt: TGTGCCAGCAGCCAAGCGAGCGGAGTAAATTCACCCCTCCACTTT
cdr3_aa: CASSQASGVNSPLHF

j_call: TRBJ2-2
v_call: TRBV2
clone_size: NA
d_call: NA
cdr3_nt: TGTGCCACCTCCGAACAGAACACCGGGGAGCTGTTTTTT
cdr3_aa: CATSEQNTGELFF

j_call: TRBJ2-7
v_call: TRBV19
clone_size: NA
d_call: NA
cdr3_nt: TGTGCCAGTAGCAATCCGACAGGATCCGGCGAGCAGTACTTC
cdr3_aa: CASSNPTGSGEQYF

j_call: TRBJ1-2
v_call: TRBV5-6
clone_size: NA
d_call: TRBD1
cdr3_nt: TGTGCCAGCAGCTTGGGACAGGGGGCGGTGGGCTACACCTTC
cdr3_aa: CASSLGQGAVGYTF

j_call: TRBJ2-2
v_call: TRBV2
clone_size: few
d_call: NA
cdr3_nt: TGTGCCAGCACCAGGGGAGGGTCGAACACCGGGGAGCTGTTTTTT
cdr3_aa: CASTRGGSNTGELFF

j_call: TRBJ2-3
v_call: TRBV12-3/TRBV12-4
clone_size: NA
d_call: TRBD1
cdr3_nt: TGTGCCAGCAGTAGGGGGCCAACAGATACGCAGTATTTT
cdr3_aa: CASSRGPTDTQYF

j_call: TRBJ2-1
v_call: TRBV6-6
clone_size: NA
d_call: TRBD2
cdr3_nt: TGTGCCAGCAACCCACTTGGACTAGCGGGAGACAATGAGCAGTTCTTC
cdr3_aa: CASNPLGLAGDNEQFF

j_call: TRBJ2-7
v_call: TRBV27
clone_size: once
d_call: TRBD2
cdr3_nt: TGTGCCAGCAGTTTAAGTAGGACTAGTGGGTACGAGCAGTACTTC
cdr3_aa: CASSLSRTSGYEQYF

j_call: TRBJ1-1
v_call: TRBV5-5
clone_size: NA
d_call: NA
cdr3_nt: TGTGCCAGCAGCTTGTCGGTACGAAAGGGCGAGGGGGACACTGAAGCTTTCTTT
cdr3_aa: CASSLSVRKGEGDTEAFF

j_call: TRBJ1-5
v_call: TRBV7-2
clone_size: NA
d_call: NA
cdr3_nt: TGTGCCAGCAGCTTAGGGCCTGCTCAGCCCCAGCATTTT
cdr3_aa: CASSLGPAQPQHF

j_call: TRBJ2-3
v_call: TRBV7-2
clone_size: NA
d_call: NA
cdr3_nt: TGTGCCAGCAGCTTAGGTTTGAGCCGAGGGAGGGATACGCAGTATTTT
cdr3_aa: CASSLGLSRGRDTQYF

j_call: TRBJ1-1
v_call: TRBV7-9
clone_size: few
d_call: NA
cdr3_nt: TGTGCCAGCAGCTGGCAGGGTTCTGAAGCTTTCTTT
cdr3_aa: CASSWQGSEAFF

j_call: TRBJ2-7
v_call: TRBV24-1
clone_size: NA
d_call: NA
cdr3_nt: TGTGCCACCAGTGACAGGGTTTCCTACGAGCAGTACTTC
cdr3_aa: CATSDRVSYEQYF

j_call: TRBJ2-2
v_call: TRBV27
clone_size: NA
d_call: TRBD2
cdr3_nt: TGTGCCAGCAGTTTTAGGCCGGGACTAGCGGGAGGGAGCACCGGGGAGCTGTTTTTT
cdr3_aa: CASSFRPGLAGGSTGELFF

j_call: TRBJ2-3
v_call: TRBV9
clone_size: NA
d_call: NA
cdr3_nt: TGTGCCAGCAGCCCAAGACTCAGCACAGATACGCAGTATTTT
cdr3_aa: CASSPRLSTDTQYF

j_call: TRBJ1-1
v_call: TRBV5-6
clone_size: NA
d_call: TRBD1
cdr3_nt: TGTGCCAGCAGCTCGGGACAGCCGAACACTGAAGCTTTCTTT
cdr3_aa: CASSSGQPNTEAFF

j_call: TRBJ2-3
v_call: TRBV24-1
clone_size: NA
d_call: NA
cdr3_nt: TGTGCCACCAGTGGAGGCACAGATACGCAGTATTTT
cdr3_aa: CATSGGTDTQYF

j_call: TRBJ1-5
v_call: TRBV24-1
clone_size: few
d_call: NA
cdr3_nt: TGTGCCACCAGTGATTCAGGGTTGGGCAATCAGCCCCAGCATTTT
cdr3_aa: CATSDSGLGNQPQHF

j_call: TRBJ2-3
v_call: TRBV7-2
clone_size: NA
d_call: TRBD2
cdr3_nt: TGTGCCAGCAGCCCCCGGGGGGGTACGCAGTATTTT
cdr3_aa: CASSPRGGTQYF

j_call: TRBJ2-3
v_call: TRBV12-5
clone_size: NA
d_call: NA
cdr3_nt: TGTGCTAGTGGAACCTCAAACAGGATCACAGATACGCAGTATTTT
cdr3_aa: CASGTSNRITDTQYF

j_call: TRBJ2-2
v_call: TRBV5-1
clone_size: NA
d_call: TRBD2
cdr3_nt: TGCGCCAGCAGCCTAGCGGGAGGGCCGAGCACCGGGGAGCTGTTTTTT
cdr3_aa: CASSLAGGPSTGELFF

j_call: TRBJ2-1
v_call: TRBV10-3
clone_size: NA
d_call: TRBD2
cdr3_nt: TGTGCCATCAATAGGGGAGTGGCGGGAGTGGGCGATGAGCAGTTCTTC
cdr3_aa: CAINRGVAGVGDEQFF

j_call: TRBJ2-3
v_call: TRBV10-2
clone_size: NA
d_call: TRBD2
cdr3_nt: TGCGCCAGCAGTGAGTGGGCCAGCGGGGGGACAAATACGCAGTATTTT
cdr3_aa: CASSEWASGGTNTQYF

j_call: TRBJ2-1
v_call: TRBV7-8
clone_size: NA
d_call: NA
cdr3_nt: TGTGCCAGCATGGCGGGCGGAGATACCTACAATGAGCAGTTCTTC
cdr3_aa: CASMAGGDTYNEQFF

j_call: TRBJ2-4
v_call: TRBV2
clone_size: few
d_call: TRBD2
cdr3_nt: TGTGCCGCCGGGACTAGCGGGGGGTCCTCCAAAAACATTCAGTACTTC
cdr3_aa: CAAGTSGGSSKNIQYF

j_call: TRBJ1-1
v_call: TRBV6-5
clone_size: NA
d_call: NA
cdr3_nt: TGTGCCAGCAGGGGTGTTGGAGTTGAAGCTTTCTTT
cdr3_aa: CASRGVGVEAFF

j_call: TRBJ1-1
v_call: TRBV6-6
clone_size: NA
d_call: TRBD1
cdr3_nt: TGTGCCAGCAGCCTCGGGACAGGGGAAATAAGCACTGAAGCTTTCTTT
cdr3_aa: CASSLGTGEISTEAFF

j_call: TRBJ2-1
v_call: TRBV28
clone_size: NA
d_call: NA
cdr3_nt: TGTGCCAGCAGCCCCGGCCGGACTGGGTCCTACAATGAGCAGTTCTTC
cdr3_aa: CASSPGRTGSYNEQFF

j_call: TRBJ1-1
v_call: TRBV19
clone_size: once
d_call: NA
cdr3_nt: TGTGCCAGTAGATACAGGGAACCGATGTCTGAAGCTTTCTTT
cdr3_aa: CASRYREPMSEAFF

j_call: TRBJ2-7
v_call: TRBV28
clone_size: NA
d_call: TRBD2
cdr3_nt: TGTGCCAGCAGTTTAGCTCGGAGCGGGAGCTACGAGCAGTACTTC
cdr3_aa: CASSLARSGSYEQYF

j_call: TRBJ2-3
v_call: TRBV5-1
clone_size: NA
d_call: NA
cdr3_nt: TGCGCCAGCAGCTTGGCCCAGGATGGGGATACGCAGTATTTT
cdr3_aa: CASSLAQDGDTQYF

j_call: TRBJ2-1
v_call: TRBV19
clone_size: NA
d_call: TRBD2
cdr3_nt: TGTGCCAGTAGCCTCGCGGGAGGGCCGGGCAATGAGCAGTTCTTC
cdr3_aa: CASSLAGGPGNEQFF

j_call: TRBJ1-5
v_call: TRBV4-1
clone_size: once
d_call: NA
cdr3_nt: TGCGCCAGCAGCCAAGTGGAGGGTGTCAATCAGCCCCAGCATTTT
cdr3_aa: CASSQVEGVNQPQHF